What follows are 26 T cell receptor beta chains derived from one specimen sequenced in a study of vaccination and CD4 T cells after COVID-19. An Oncomine TCR Beta short-read assay was used to sequence the DNA from cultured CD4+ T cells. TCRdb analysed the PCR reads with MiXCR anew, one entry per CDR3 protein. In the table there are approximately 21,000 distinct CDR3 sequences, around 52% of which are singletons. These receptors lack a known antigen. The treatment here: approximately 9-day PBMC culture with coronavirus spike peptide pools or control peptides (ViraFEST assay). Sample: CD4+ T cells from blood, cultured in vitro. The receptors originated from a human donor who had recovered from COVID-19.

This clonotype has more than one count but fewer than ten. CDR3 residues: CASLTSGPYNEQFF. CDR3 bases: TGTGCCAGCTTGACTAGCGGACCCTACAATGAGCAGTTCTTC. This chain joins TRBV2 and TRBJ2-1, with 9 bases matching TRBD2. The germline gives CDR1 SNHLY, CDR2 FYNNEI. This CDR3 spans 14 amino acids. V shed 8 bases and J 2 bases; nucleotides not matched to a gene: 4.

This clonotype was seen more than once but under ten times. The chain couples TRBV19 to TRBJ2-3, with 8 nucleotides matching TRBD2. Germline lookup yields CDR1 LNHDA and CDR2 SQIVND (reference sequence). This CDR3 contains 14 residues. The V and J ends lost 5 bases and 1 base, in that order; junction bases with no gene match: 2. The CDR3 reads CASSGGRRTDTQYF. In nucleotides, the CDR3 is TGTGCCAGTAGTGGCGGGAGGCGCACAGATACGCAGTATTTT.

The chain combines TRBV7-8 with TRBJ2-7; tentatively, D is TRBD1 (6 bases). The CDR3 spans 15 residues. Between the trimmed V and J ends, which lost 1 base and 3 bases, there was a span of 13 bases. Germline V gives CDR1 SGHVS, CDR2 FQNEAQ. The CDR3 loop is CASSLDGTGNYEQYF. The DNA of the CDR3 is TGTGCCAGCAGCTTAGACGGAACAGGGAACTACGAGCAGTACTTC.

V usage is TRBV10-2 and J usage is TRBJ1-1; TRBD1 is a possible D gene (5 bases). The CDR3 is 15 residues long. Germline V CDR1 and CDR2: WSHSY, SAAADI. Trimming stripped 5 bases from V and 6 bases from J, with 19 bases between. The chain's CDR3 is CASSPPGTGVPEAFF. CDR3 sequence (DNA): TGCGCCAGCAGTCCACCCGGGACGGGGGTCCCTGAAGCTTTCTTT.

This clonotype is termed medium-sized. The CDR3 here is CSAYGDRALVQPQHF. Here the CDR3 DNA reads TGCAGTGCGTATGGGGACAGGGCCCTCGTTCAGCCCCAGCATTTT. The J gene is TRBJ1-5, the V gene TRBV20-1, with 9 positions matching TRBD1. Trimming at V came to 6 bases and at J to 6 bases, leaving 12 bases not matched to a gene. CDR1 is DFQATT and CDR2 is SNEGSKA in the germline V gene (reference sequence). The CDR3 covers 15 residues.

The V call is TRBV24-1, the J call TRBJ2-2; no clear D. The V and J ends lost 0 bases and 5 bases respectively, with 15 bases between them. CDR1 KGHDR and CDR2 SFDVKD come from the germline V gene. The CDR3 contains 17 residues. The CDR3 bases are TGTGCCACCAGTGATTTGCCCCCGGTAGGCCGGACCGGGGAGCTGTTTTTT. Translating gives CATSDLPPVGRTGELFF.

The chain employs TRBV4-3 and TRBJ2-1; possibly TRBD1 for D (6 bases). V lost 0 bases, J lost 4 bases, and 16 bases lay in between. Germline-derived CDR1 and CDR2 are LGHNA and YSLEER. The CDR3 is made up of 17 amino acids. The CDR3 region has the DNA TGCGCCAGCAGCCAAGATCAGTACAGGGTCGCTTACAATGAGCAGTTCTTC. Protein: CASSQDQYRVAYNEQFF.

This clonotype was seen a single time. The chain is built from TRBV30 and TRBJ1-2; 7 nucleotides match TRBD1. Germline V gene data show CDR1 as GTSNPN and CDR2 as SVGIG (reference sequence). Unmatched junction bases numbered 6, after V lost 3 bases and J lost 8 bases. The CDR3 consists of 12 residues. CDR3 in amino acids: CAWSLTGEGYTF. The CDR3 DNA follows: TGTGCCTGGAGCCTAACAGGGGAGGGCTACACCTTC.

The rearrangement uses TRBV6-5 and TRBJ2-4; D could derive from TRBD1 or TRBD2 (5 bases each). Trimming shortened V by 2 bases and J by 9 bases, and 14 bases separated the two germline ends. Germline CDR1 and CDR2: MNHEY and SVGAGI. The CDR3 sequence is 14 residues long. CDR3 protein: CASSYVGRGGIQYF. In DNA form, the CDR3 reads TGTGCCAGCAGTTACGTGGGGCGTGGAGGCATTCAGTACTTC.

The chain links TRBV6-2 or TRBV6-3 to TRBJ2-5; the D gene is possibly TRBD2 (7 bases). CDR1 is MNHEY, CDR2 SVGEGT, per germline. This CDR3 contains 16 residues. The V and J ends lost 2 bases and 4 bases respectively, with 17 bases between them. The CDR3 loop is CASSYRIERGGETQYF. CDR3 bases: TGTGCCAGCAGTTACCGAATTGAGAGGGGGGGAGAGACCCAGTACTTC.

The V and J genes are TRBV25-1 and TRBJ1-2; D is uncertain. The CDR3 has 15 residues. The germline V gene has CDR1 MGHDK and CDR2 SYGVNS. V was cut by 3 bases and J by 4 bases, with 15 bases left in between. The DNA for the CDR3 is TGTGCCAGCAGTGACGGCAGCGCCCGAGGCTATGGCTACACCTTC. This translates into CASSDGSARGYGYTF.

J is TRBJ2-5 and V is TRBV12-3 or TRBV12-4, with 9 bases that match TRBD2. The CDR3 sequence is 17 residues long. V was pared by 5 bases and J by 9 bases, with 19 bases of the junction left unmatched. The chain's CDR3 is CASSRNTGTSKLVPQYF. The CDR3 DNA reads as TGTGCCAGCAGTCGGAACACCGGGACTAGCAAATTAGTGCCCCAGTACTTC.

The chain joins TRBV7-2 to TRBJ2-1; 7 nucleotides align to TRBD2. This CDR3 contains 16 residues. Germline V gene lookup returns CDR1 SGHTA and CDR2 FQGNSA. The V and J ends lost 1 base and 0 bases, in that order; junction bases with no gene match: 3. The CDR3 sequence: CASSLEGGSSYNEQFF. DNA of the CDR3: TGTGCCAGCAGCTTAGAAGGCGGGAGCTCCTACAATGAGCAGTTCTTC.

The rearrangement joins TRBV11-2 to TRBJ2-5; D remains unclear. CDR3 length: 12 residues. Trimming cost V 2 bases and J 9 bases, with 10 bases left between them. Looked up from germline, CDR1 is SGHAT and CDR2 is FQNNGV. CDR3 loop: CASSLSGVAQYF. The CDR3 nucleotides read TGTGCCAGCAGCTTAAGTGGGGTGGCCCAGTACTTC.

Turning to this clonotype: A read error may produce the germline difference seen at one junction end. The rearrangement links TRBV20-1 to TRBJ2-3; 7 bases match TRBD1. The CDR3 is 14 residues long. Per the germline V gene, CDR1 is DFQATT and CDR2 is SNEGSKA (reference sequence). CDR3 loop: CSARDETGRDTQYF. The CDR3 DNA is TGCAGCGCTAGAGACGAGACAGGGCGAGATACGCAGTATTTT.

This clonotype occurred a few times. CDR3 sequence (DNA): TGTGCCAGTTTGGGCAAGGTTGGGGACACTCTAGCCAAAAACATTCAGTACTTC. It codes for CASLGKVGDTLAKNIQYF. The chain couples TRBV5-3 to TRBJ2-4; perhaps TRBD1 as D (6 bases). TRBV5-3 is an ORF; its function is uncertain. The CDR3 consists of 18 residues. Between the trimmed V and J ends, which lost 8 bases and 0 bases, there was a span of 24 bases.

The chain has TRBV2 and TRBJ1-5; unclear D gene. The germline V gene encodes CDR1 SNHLY and CDR2 FYNNEI. This CDR3 spans 13 amino acids. Trimming took 3 bases from V and 4 from J, leaving 7 bases between them. The CDR3 region is CASSDRENQPQHF. CDR3 coding DNA: TGTGCCAGCAGTGACCGGGAAAATCAGCCCCAGCATTTT.

The rearrangement uses TRBV27 and TRBJ2-1; D might be TRBD1 (6 bases). The V and J ends lost 3 bases and 4 bases respectively, with 10 bases between them. CDR3 length: 14 residues. Germline V lookup: CDR1 MNHEY, CDR2 SMNVEV (reference sequence). The CDR3 loop is CASSFRGPYNEQFF. The CDR3 DNA reads as TGTGCCAGCAGTTTCAGGGGCCCTTACAATGAGCAGTTCTTC.

This chain connects TRBV4-3 to TRBJ1-1, with D perhaps matching TRBD1 (6 bases). CDR1 is LGHNA and CDR2 is YSLEER in the germline V gene. The CDR3 has 15 residues. V was shortened by 0 bases and J by 4 bases, with 12 bases between the two germline ends. The CDR3 sequence: CASSQDTGRGTEAFF. For the CDR3, the DNA is TGCGCCAGCAGCCAAGATACAGGGCGGGGCACTGAAGCTTTCTTT.

The J gene is TRBJ2-7, the V gene TRBV12-5; D is possibly TRBD2 (5 bases). Trimming took off 9 bases at V and 5 bases at J, with 14 bases between the two ends. This CDR3 comprises 12 residues. CDR1 and CDR2 from the germline V gene are LGHNT and FRNRAP. The CDR3 reads CASSPGWDEQYF. As DNA, the CDR3 is TGTGCTAGCAGCCCGGGATGGGACGAGCAGTACTTC. The variable domain in full, completed from reference TRBV12-5 and TRBJ2-7, reads DARVTQTPRHKVTEMGQEVTMRCQPILGHNTVFWYRQTMMQGLELLAYFRNRAPLDDSGMPKDRFSAEMPDATLATLKIQPSEPRDSAVYFCASSPGWDEQYFGPGTRLTVT.

The CDR3 region has the DNA TGTGCCAGCAGCCCGCTTCCGGGCTTTGAGCAGTTCTTC. Translated, it gives CASSPLPGFEQFF. The V gene is TRBV7-2, the J gene TRBJ2-1; no clear D. The V end was cut by 5 bases, the J end by 9 bases, with 14 bases between. The CDR3 spans 13 residues. Germline-derived CDR1 and CDR2 are SGHTA and FQGNSA.

The V and J genes are TRBV6-1 and TRBJ1-5; 7 bases fit TRBD1. Germline CDR1 and CDR2: MNHNS and SASEGT. The CDR3 contains 14 residues. V was clipped by 4 bases and J by 1 base; unmatched bases: 1. The CDR3 spells CASSARGSNQPQHF. The DNA for the CDR3 is TGTGCCAGCAGTGCCAGGGGGAGCAATCAGCCCCAGCATTTT.

This chain connects TRBV10-3 to TRBJ2-3; 15 bases are a match to TRBD2. The ends lost 4 bases at V and 4 bases at J; junction bases unmatched: 3. CDR3 size: 16 residues. Germline V gene lookup returns CDR1 ENHRY and CDR2 SYGVKD. For the CDR3, the DNA is TGTGCCATCAGTGGGACTAGCGGGAGGGTAGCAGATACGCAGTATTTT. Protein sequence: CAISGTSGRVADTQYF.

V usage is TRBV5-1 and J usage is TRBJ2-5; D is unresolved. Deletions cut 1 base from V and 2 bases from J, with 6 bases between. The CDR3 sequence is 13 residues long. Germline V CDR1 and CDR2: SGHRS, YFSETQ. DNA for the CDR3: TGCGCCAGCAGCTTGAACGTTCAAGAGACCCAGTACTTC. Protein product: CASSLNVQETQYF.

The sample holds one count of this clonotype. The V and J genes are TRBV20-1 and TRBJ2-5; 10 nucleotides align to TRBD1. V lost 3 bases to trimming and J lost 4 bases; unmatched junction nucleotides: 5. The CDR3 has 14 amino acids. Germline assignment: CDR1 DFQATT and CDR2 SNEGSKA (reference sequence). CDR3 nucleotide sequence: TGCAGTGCTAGCGAAAGGACAGGGGGAGAGACCCAGTACTTC. This codes for CSASERTGGETQYF.

The rearrangement joins TRBV29-1 to TRBJ2-7, with D unresolved. Trimming pared 5 bases from V and 0 bases from J, leaving 8 bases between. There are 12 residues in the CDR3. CDR1 and CDR2 from the germline V gene are SQVTM and ANQGSEA. The CDR3 nucleotides are TGCAGCGTTACACGAGACTCCTACGAGCAGTACTTC. Its translation: CSVTRDSYEQYF.